This T cell receptor (beta chain) emerged from a study of T cells in women clearing cervical HPV infection. On the study more broadly: Controls gave blood once infection was undetectable; cases at lesion identification.

As for this clone: The read terminates 3 residues before the CDR3 end, so the remaining end is supplied by the germline J gene.

Dot-blot hybridization genotyped cervical HPV amplified with MY09/MY11 PCR. Assay: immunoSEQ multiplex PCR; the TCRdb copy retains only in-frame clones and omits some. This sample's table reports around 35,000 clones. The CDR3 contains 14 residues. Germline V gene sequence: CDR1 SQVTM, CDR2 ANQGSEA. The ends lost 5 bases at V and 2 bases at J; junction bases unmatched: 3. The rearrangement uses TRBV29-1 and TRBJ2-2, with 9 bases fitting TRBD2. The receptor was isolated from a woman between 18 and 70 years old with a cervical HPV16 infection that either progressed to CIN3+ or cleared (not recorded which). The sequenced material came from blood buffy coat. The CDR3 here is CSVSSGTNTGELFF. The sequenced part of the CDR3 DNA is TGCAGCGTTTCTAGCGGGACCAACACCGGGGAG.